These T cell receptor beta chains were read from a single sample in a study of graft-versus-host responses after intestinal transplantation. Produced via immunoSEQ multiplex PCR; TCRdb's table is partial and in-frame only. The profile shows about 130,000 clones, around 90% of them singletons. No antigens are known for them. Sequencing was performed on unstimulated CD4+ T cells sorted from spleen or lymph node cells, taken before intestinal transplant. The receptors were sampled from a human donor who received an intestinal transplant. Each CDR3 is given with its conserved first and last residue. D genes are given only for firm matches. Clone size is shown for a subset of rows, as once, few, many or a class of expanded clone.

>TRBV25-1|NA|NA|TRBJ1-4
CASSAPTEGSNEKLFF
TGTGCCAGCAGCGCCCCCACAGAGGGCTCTAATGAAAAACTGTTTTTT
>TRBV9|NA|NA|TRBJ2-2
CASSLTAMNTGELFF
TGTGCCAGCAGCCTGACAGCTATGAACACCGGGGAGCTGTTTTTT
>TRBV6-5|TRBD2|once|TRBJ2-1
CASSSSGSSYNEQFF
TGTGCCAGCAGTTCTAGCGGTAGCTCCTACAATGAGCAGTTCTTC
>TRBV5-6|NA|NA|TRBJ1-2
CASSHVQKSGGGYTF
TGTGCCAGCAGCCACGTACAGAAGTCTGGCGGTGGCTACACCTTC
>TRBV27|NA|NA|TRBJ2-2
CASQTTTTGELFF
TGTGCCAGCCAGACGACTACCACCGGGGAGCTGTTTTTT
>TRBV25-1|NA|NA|TRBJ1-5
CASSPGASNQPQHF
TGTGCCAGCAGCCCAGGCGCAAGCAATCAGCCCCAGCATTTT
>TRBV28|NA|NA|TRBJ2-5
CASSPGAETQYF
TGTGCCAGCAGCCCAGGGGCGGAGACCCAGTACTTC
>TRBV5-4|NA|NA|TRBJ1-1
CASSPWGRMGTEAFF
TGTGCCAGCAGCCCTTGGGGGAGGATGGGGACTGAAGCTTTCTTT
>TRBV10-3|NA|NA|TRBJ2-1
CAIRPLGGTEAYNEQFF
TGTGCCATCAGGCCCCTTGGGGGGACCGAAGCCTACAATGAGCAGTTCTTC
>TRBV6-6|TRBD1|NA|TRBJ2-7
CASSGTGASVAYEQYF
TGTGCCAGCAGCGGGACAGGGGCATCGGTGGCCTACGAGCAGTACTTC
>TRBV10-3|TRBD2|NA|TRBJ2-1
CAIMGSSGTRKFF
TGTGCCATCATGGGAAGTAGCGGGACTAGAAAGTTCTTC
>TRBV27|TRBD1|NA|TRBJ1-2
CASSWTGNYGYTF
TGTGCCAGCAGTTGGACAGGGAACTATGGCTACACCTTC
>TRBV25-1|TRBD1|once|TRBJ1-1
CASSGTGPNTEAFF
TGTGCCAGCAGTGGGACAGGGCCGAACACTGAAGCTTTCTTT
>TRBV6-6|NA|NA|TRBJ1-2
CASSSSFTNYGYTF
TGTGCCAGCAGTTCCTCGTTTACTAACTATGGCTACACCTTC
>TRBV14|TRBD2|once|TRBJ2-1
CASSHHHPGLAVDNEQFF
TGTGCCAGCAGCCATCATCACCCGGGACTAGCGGTAGACAATGAGCAGTTCTTC
>TRBV6-1|NA|few|TRBJ2-7
CASSKELARSYEQYF
TGTGCCAGCAGTAAAGAACTAGCCCGATCCTACGAGCAGTACTTC
>TRBV6-5|NA|NA|TRBJ2-7
CASSRTRTGEQYF
TGTGCCAGCAGCCGAACCCGGACTGGCGAGCAGTACTTC
>TRBV25-1|NA|NA|TRBJ1-4
CASRQALVEKLFF
TGTGCCAGCAGACAGGCCCTGGTGGAAAAACTGTTTTTT
>TRBV11-2|TRBD1|NA|TRBJ1-4
CASSLVGTESEKLFF
TGTGCCAGCAGCTTAGTAGGGACAGAAAGTGAAAAACTGTTTTTT
>TRBV9|TRBD1|NA|TRBJ2-7
CASSPRTGTHEQYF
TGTGCCAGCAGCCCTAGGACAGGGACCCACGAGCAGTACTTC
>TRBV27|NA|NA|TRBJ1-5
CASSQQGSNQPQHF
TGTGCCAGCAGCCAACAGGGTAGCAATCAGCCCCAGCATTTT
>TRBV5-6|NA|NA|TRBJ1-1
CASSFGQIGNTEAFF
TGTGCCAGCAGCTTTGGACAGATTGGGAACACTGAAGCTTTCTTT
>TRBV4-2|NA|NA|TRBJ2-2
CASKSSSVYGELFF
TGTGCCAGCAAATCGTCTAGCGTTTACGGGGAGCTGTTTTTT
>TRBV9|NA|NA|TRBJ2-1
CASSPTTLLLNEQFF
TGTGCCAGCAGCCCTACGACTCTCCTCCTCAATGAGCAGTTCTTC
>TRBV5-1|NA|NA|TRBJ2-7
CASSLEGGEQYF
TGCGCCAGCAGCTTGGAAGGGGGCGAGCAGTACTTC
>TRBV14|NA|NA|TRBJ1-4
CASSQDQGTSQRLFF
TGTGCCAGCAGCCAAGATCAGGGGACTTCTCAGCGGCTGTTTTTT
>TRBV30|NA|NA|TRBJ2-7
CAWSVRLHKEYF
TGTGCCTGGAGTGTACGATTGCATAAGGAGTACTTC
>TRBV30|NA|NA|TRBJ2-7
CAWIEGSTYF
TGTGCCTGGATTGAGGGTTCCACCTACTTC
>TRBV7-2|NA|NA|TRBJ1-2
CASSSPGSTYGYTF
TGTGCCAGCAGCTCCCCAGGCTCAACCTATGGCTACACCTTC
>TRBV2|TRBD2|NA|TRBJ2-7
CASRLAAPYEQYF
TGTGCCAGCCGACTAGCGGCTCCCTACGAGCAGTACTTC
>TRBV7-8|NA|NA|TRBJ2-1
CASSFALVNEQFF
TGTGCCAGCAGCTTTGCCCTTGTCAATGAGCAGTTCTTC
>TRBV11-3|TRBD2|NA|TRBJ2-3
CASSSSALAERTDTQYF
TGTGCCAGCAGCTCCAGCGCACTAGCGGAACGCACAGATACGCAGTATTTT
>TRBV6-1|TRBD1|NA|TRBJ1-5
CASNGQVSGPQHF
TGTGCCAGCAACGGACAGGTTTCGGGGCCCCAGCATTTT
>TRBV27|TRBD2|NA|TRBJ2-5
CASSLSTGGGTQYF
TGTGCCAGCAGTTTATCTACGGGGGGAGGGACCCAGTACTTC
>TRBV6-5|NA|NA|TRBJ1-4
CASRGWQANEKLFF
TGTGCCAGCCGGGGCTGGCAGGCTAATGAAAAACTGTTTTTT
>TRBV5-1|NA|NA|TRBJ2-3
CASSWAISTDTQYF
TGCGCCAGCAGCTGGGCAATTAGCACAGATACGCAGTATTTT
>TRBV6-1|TRBD2|NA|TRBJ2-1
CASSGSREGEQFF
TGTGCCAGCAGTGGATCCAGGGAGGGTGAGCAGTTCTTC
>TRBV7-9|NA|few|TRBJ1-4
CASTPQGKGEKLFF
TGTGCCAGCACGCCGCAGGGTAAAGGTGAAAAACTGTTTTTT
>TRBV19|TRBD1|NA|TRBJ1-2
CASSRRQGTYGYTF
TGTGCCAGTAGTAGACGACAGGGGACCTATGGCTACACCTTC
>TRBV7-3|TRBD1|NA|TRBJ2-3
CASSPLGQGAGTDTQYF
TGTGCCAGCAGCCCCCTGGGACAGGGGGCAGGCACAGATACGCAGTATTTT
>TRBV10-1|NA|NA|TRBJ1-2
CASSATNYGYTF
TGCGCCAGCAGTGCAACTAACTATGGCTACACCTTC
>TRBV19|TRBD2|NA|TRBJ2-1
CASRGTSGSIVEQFF
TGTGCCAGTAGGGGGACTAGCGGGAGTATTGTTGAGCAGTTCTTC
>TRBV18|NA|NA|TRBJ1-6
CASSLTQGRDSPLHF
TGTGCCAGCTCACTTACTCAGGGGAGGGATTCACCCCTCCACTTT
>TRBV7-3|NA|NA|TRBJ2-2
CASSLKGAWQTNTGELFF
TGTGCCAGCAGCTTAAAGGGTGCTTGGCAGACGAACACCGGGGAGCTGTTTTTT
>TRBV7-3|NA|NA|TRBJ2-1
CASSTLADSYNEQFF
TGTGCCAGCAGCACCTTAGCGGACTCCTACAATGAGCAGTTCTTC
>TRBV18|NA|NA|TRBJ1-1
CASSPSRQDMNTEAFF
TGTGCCAGCTCACCAAGTAGACAGGACATGAACACTGAAGCTTTCTTT
>TRBV19|NA|NA|TRBJ1-2
CASTRTAAPGYTF
TGTGCCAGTACGAGGACAGCGGCTCCTGGCTACACCTTC
>TRBV9|TRBD2|NA|TRBJ2-3
CASSTSGSTDTQYF
TGTGCCAGCAGTACTAGCGGGAGTACAGATACGCAGTATTTT
>TRBV5-4|NA|NA|TRBJ2-7
CASSLKLEGSYEQYF
TGTGCCAGCAGCTTGAAGCTAGAGGGGAGCTACGAGCAGTACTTC
>TRBV28|TRBD1|once|TRBJ1-4
CASSPWTGRNEKLFF
TGTGCCAGCAGTCCATGGACAGGGCGGAATGAAAAACTGTTTTTT
>TRBV28|TRBD2|NA|TRBJ2-7
CASSGLAGGRDEQYF
TGTGCCAGCAGTGGACTAGCGGGAGGGCGCGACGAGCAGTACTTC
>TRBV2|NA|once|TRBJ2-7
CASSEEGRYYEQYF
TGTGCCAGCAGTGAAGAGGGACGATACTACGAGCAGTACTTC
>TRBV4-1|TRBD2|once|TRBJ2-7
CASSPAGGGSSYEQYF
TGCGCCAGCAGCCCGGCCGGGGGGGGTTCCTCCTACGAGCAGTACTTC
>TRBV18|TRBD2|NA|TRBJ2-3
CASSPNMGLAGEPDTQYF
TGTGCCAGCTCACCTAATATGGGACTAGCGGGAGAGCCAGATACGCAGTATTTT
>TRBV5-4|NA|NA|TRBJ1-2
CASSPTQSPNYGYTF
TGTGCCAGCAGCCCTACCCAGTCCCCTAACTATGGCTACACCTTC
>TRBV15|NA|NA|TRBJ1-5
CATSRDKGGLFQHF
TGTGCCACCAGCAGAGATAAGGGCGGCTTATTCCAGCATTTT
>TRBV30|TRBD1|once|TRBJ2-7
CAWNLGQGSYEQYF
TGTGCCTGGAATCTGGGACAGGGGTCCTACGAGCAGTACTTC
>TRBV11-3|TRBD1|NA|TRBJ2-3
CASSPQGETQYF
TGTGCCAGCAGCCCTCAGGGGGAAACGCAGTATTTT